This T cell receptor beta chain was observed in a study of T cell responses to AZD1222 COVID-19 vaccine. Notes on the study in general: Spike-specific TCR depth and breadth grew after two AZD1222 doses. Seropositive AZD1222 recipients at baseline numbered only six or seven. Per reports, nearly half of all spike-specific TCRs target regions that are unmutated in variants.

Worth noting for this clone: The target antigen is unknown.

Clones were read by immunoSEQ multiplex PCR, and TCRdb kept only the in-frame ones, dropping some. This sample has 180,000 or so clones; over 85% occur once, and the top ten carry around 1%. Germline CDR1 GTSNPN, CDR2 SVGIG (reference sequence). This CDR3 is built from 13 residues. With 0 bases removed from V and 6 bases from J, the gap between germline ends came to 11 bases. This receptor was obtained from an adult who received the AZD1222 COVID-19 vaccine. Source: peripheral blood, taken 28 days after the second AZD1222 dose. The chain joins TRBV30 to TRBJ2-5; a weak D match, TRBD2 (7 bases). CDR3 in DNA: TGTGCCTGGAGTGTGGCGGGGGCTAAGACCCAGTACTTC. Residues: CAWSVAGAKTQYF.